Listed below are T cell receptor beta chains from one sample, sequenced in a study of breast tumors, draining lymph nodes, adjacent tissues. From the multiplex PCR reads, TCRdb called clonotypes with MiXCR, one entry per CDR3 protein. The sample holds 170,000 or so distinct CDR3 sequences, roughly 30% seen once. Sequencing was performed on axillary lymph node tissue. These receptors were obtained from a female donor with breast cancer. Some clones in this sample may be carry-over from other donors' samples. Both conserved end residues are part of each CDR3. The order of the fields is clone size, D gene, V gene, J gene, CDR3 protein, CDR3 DNA. A D gene is named only where the DNA matches it firmly. Where a row states a size, it is once, few, many or the class of an expanded clone; other rows omit it.

>-|-|TRBV6-4|TRBJ2-3
CASSDSSVTDTQYF
TGTGCCAGCAGTGACTCGTCCGTCACAGATACGCAGTATTTT
>-|TRBD2|TRBV27|TRBJ2-1
CASSLPGLAGTNEQFF
TGTGCCAGCAGTTTACCAGGACTAGCGGGAACCAATGAGCAGTTCTTC
>-|TRBD1|TRBV7-9|TRBJ2-3
CASSPGNSRTGADTQYF
TGTGCCAGCAGCCCCGGAAATAGCCGGACAGGGGCAGATACGCAGTATTTT
>many|-|TRBV11-2|TRBJ2-7
CASSNTGRVGIYEQYF
TGTGCCAGCAGCAATACAGGGAGGGTGGGTATCTACGAGCAGTACTTC
>many|TRBD2|TRBV5-6|TRBJ2-1
CASSAPFGLVGNEQFF
TGTGCCAGCAGCGCCCCTTTTGGACTAGTGGGCAATGAGCAGTTCTTC
>-|TRBD1|TRBV10-2|TRBJ1-6
CASSRTGVNPPLHF
TGCGCCAGCAGTCGGACAGGGGTGAATCCCCCCCTCCACTTT
>-|-|TRBV4-1|TRBJ2-3
CASSQEKGSGATDTQYF
TGCGCCAGCAGCCAAGAGAAGGGCTCTGGGGCCACAGATACGCAGTATTTT
>-|TRBD1|TRBV5-1|TRBJ2-1
CASSPYRQGFNEQFF
TGCGCCAGCAGCCCCTATCGACAGGGCTTCAATGAGCAGTTCTTC
>-|-|TRBV2|TRBJ1-2
CASRRNVANYGYTF
TGTGCCAGCAGACGGAATGTGGCTAACTATGGCTACACCTTC
>many|-|TRBV15|TRBJ2-7
CATSRDPRSSYEQYF
TGTGCCACCAGCAGAGATCCTAGGAGCTCCTACGAGCAGTACTTC
>few|-|TRBV2|TRBJ2-5
CASTALQGGGYTFGSGTQYF
-
>few|TRBD2|TRBV9|TRBJ2-1
CASSPTGGRNEQSF
TGTGCCAGTTCTCCTACGGGGGGAAGGAATGAGCAGTCCTTC
>-|TRBD1|TRBV20-1|TRBJ1-1
CSARDGNRGPEAFF
TGCAGTGCTAGAGATGGGAACAGGGGGCCTGAAGCTTTCTTT
>-|-|TRBV5-4|TRBJ2-5
CASSAGWGTQYF
TGTGCCAGCAGCGCCGGATGGGGGACCCAGTACTTC
>many|-|TRBV6-5|TRBJ2-5
CASSSLMEETQYF
TGTGCCAGCAGTTCGTTGATGGAAGAGACCCAGTACTTC
>once|-|TRBV29-1|TRBJ2-1
CSLTPVDNEQFF
TGCAGCTTAACTCCGGTCGACAATGAGCAGTTCTTC
>many|-|TRBV6-5|TRBJ2-3
CASGDRITDTQYF
TGTGCCAGCGGTGACAGGATCACAGATACGCAGTATTTT
>many|-|TRBV20-1|TRBJ2-3
CSAREGRETTDTQYF
TGCAGTGCTAGAGAGGGCCGTGAGACCACAGATACGCAGTATTTT